The source of this T cell receptor (beta chain) is a study of CD8 T cells in Susac syndrome (dated by TCRdb to between 2018 and 2020). Looking at the study overall: Among the sequenced Susac syndrome patients, about 6 had clinically active disease and 8 or 9 were in clinical remission. Whether CD8+ T cell activation and differentiation in Susac syndrome was antigen driven was tested using repertoire sequencing. At blood withdrawal, Susac syndrome patients were either therapy-naive, taking corticosteroids (in some cases with IVIg as well), or taking IVIg alone.

RNA was extracted using the RNeasy kit, and roughly 0.45 to 1 microgram was reverse transcribed with random hexamers. The immunoSEQ multiplex PCR assay, which covers 54 Vbeta and 13 Jbeta segments, was used to amplify TCR beta CDR3 regions. PCR amplification bias was corrected by using a synthetic template baseline for primer optimization and computational correction. The study's own analysis went as follows. Reads were annotated to V, D and J genes per IMGT and analyzed with immunoSEQ Analyzer, keeping only productive sequences. To calculate clonality, Shannon entropy was normalized by log2 of the number of productive unique sequences and then subtracted from one. Public and private clones were assessed among the 100 most prevalent clones of each patient and control. Clones were defined as Susac-specific when absent from the healthy and MS cohorts, from about a thousand published viral clones and from other ImmuneACCESS disease sequences. TCRdb itself trimmed the public reads at Q25 with fastp, ran MiXCR and retained productive beta chains. Every entry covers one CDR3 protein and lists the most common genes and DNA from its rows. The V and J calls and clone size are TCRdb's, not the authors'. The sample includes around 190,000 distinct CDR3 sequences, with approximately 94% observed a single time. The top ten hold approximately 0.11% of the sample.

Concerning this clonotype itself: Its antigen is still unknown. There are no base qualities to consult, and no much larger clone falls within one base.

V trim: 5 bases; J trim: 3 bases; unmatched bases: 6. The CDR3 holds 13 amino acids from the cysteine to the phenylalanine. Just the 39-base CDR3 DNA is kept, in frame starting at base 1. CDR1 is given as DFQATT and CDR2 as SNEGSKA, both from the germline V gene (reference sequence). General study outcomes and caveats: The TCR sequencing and HLA analysis was acknowledged to have included a relatively small number of individuals. In the CD4+ T cell repertoire of Susac syndrome patients, clonal expansion was not detected.

High-throughput TCR beta sequencing profiled peripheral blood CD8+ and CD4+ T cells from healthy donors, Susac syndrome patients and multiple sclerosis patients. The Susac syndrome patients fulfilled recently defined diagnostic criteria for definite or probable disease. Bulk CD8+ and CD4+ T cells were purified by magnetic negative isolation, whereas CD8+ TEMRA cells were enriched by FACS. Blood was collected in EDTA tubes and processed within 24 hours, with PBMCs isolated through density gradient centrifugation. PBMCs intended for TCR sequencing were cryopreserved in liquid nitrogen and thawed later in a water bath at 37 degrees C. The sorted or isolated CD4+, CD8+ and CD8+ TEMRA cells had a purity of 90% or higher.

Input material: CD4+ T cells from PBMCs. The sequence came from a human donor with Susac syndrome. This receptor chain uses TRBV20-1 and TRBJ1-2; 7 nucleotides in the junction match TRBD1. The CDR3 protein sequence reads: CSAYRDSDYGYTF. The sequenced DNA is TGCAGTGCTTACCGGGACAGCGACTATGGCTACACCTTC.